These 23 T cell receptor beta chains came from one sample sequenced in a study of tumor-infiltrating lymphocytes in primary liver carcinoma. cDNA specific to TCR beta was made from around 450 ng of total RNA, with a constant-region primer employed for priming. Libraries of TCR beta came from three nested multiplex PCR rounds with slightly modified ARM-PCR. The first two PCR rounds used TRBV1-TRBV30 primers with a Cbeta primer, approximately 10 cycles each. TCRdb recomputed calls from the multiplex PCR reads with MiXCR, one row per CDR3 protein. The data show 300,000 to 350,000 distinct CDR3 sequences, almost 60% seen once. Germline DNA was extracted too, while blood RNA derived from unsorted whole blood. Sequencing was performed on peripheral blood. The receptors derive from a woman in her twenties or thirties with primary liver carcinoma and hepatitis B virus infection.

Comment on this clonotype: One junction end disagrees with the germline gene, perhaps due to a read error. The CDR3 region is CANSLYNLGRTSRGNEQFF. The DNA for the CDR3 is TGTGCCAACAGCTTATACAACCTAGGTAGGACTTCTAGGGGGAATGAGCAGTTCTTC. The chain combines TRBV11-3 with TRBJ2-1; the D gene is possibly TRBD1 (6 bases). From germline, CDR1 is SGHNT and CDR2 YENEEA. CDR3 length equals 19 residues. Filled out from reference TRBV11-3 and TRBJ2-1, the complete variable domain reads EAGVVQSPRYKIIEKKQPVAFWCNPISGHNTLYWYLQNLGQGPELLIRYENEEAVDDSQLPKDRFSAERLKGVDSTLKIQPAELGDSAVYLCANSLYNLGRTSRGNEQFFGPGTRLTVL.

About this clonotype itself: A read error may explain this, as a much larger clone is one base away. The gene calls are TRBV30 and TRBJ2-5; D may correspond to TRBD1 or TRBD2 (5 bases each). Germline V gene data show CDR1 as GTSNPN and CDR2 as SVGIG (reference sequence). The CDR3 has 12 residues. In nucleotides, the CDR3 is TGTGCCTGGGATCGAGGGACGGAGAGCCAGTACTTC. This gives the protein CAWDRGTESQYF.

Points on this clonotype: Since the CDR3 does not end with the conserved phenylalanine or tryptophan, this likely comes from a read error. J is TRBJ2-3 and V is TRBV7-8; unclear D gene. Germline assignment: CDR1 SGHVS and CDR2 FQNEAQ. This CDR3 contains 13 residues. Here the CDR3 reads CASSYTSTDTQYL. In nucleotides, the CDR3 is TGTGCTAGCAGCTACACTAGCACAGATACGCAGTATCTT.

This clonotype appeared a few times. The chain couples TRBV7-9 to TRBJ2-2, with D hard to call. The CDR3 totals 14 residues. Looked up from germline, CDR1 is SEHNR and CDR2 is FQNEAQ (reference sequence). V gave up 8 bases and J gave up 4 bases, with 14 bases separating them. Here the CDR3 DNA reads TGTGCCAGCCGTCGGATGGAAACCACCGGGGAGCTGTTTTTT. Its protein product is CASRRMETTGELFF. Full variable domain (missing parts from reference TRBV7-9 and TRBJ2-2): DTGVSQNPRHKITKRGQNVTFRCDPISEHNRLYWYRQTLGQGPEFLTYFQNEAQLEKSRLLSDRFSAERPKGSFSTLEIQRTEQGDSAMYLCASRRMETTGELFFGEGSRLTVL.

This clonotype was recorded once. This chain uses TRBV6-5 with TRBJ2-1; the match to TRBD1 covers 8 bases. This CDR3 region has 16 residues. V lost 6 bases, J lost 4 bases, and 11 bases stayed unmatched. CDR1 and CDR2 from the germline V gene are MNHEY and SVGAGI. The CDR3 spells CASSRTGQPSYNEQFF. The CDR3 DNA follows: TGTGCCAGCAGCCGGACAGGGCAACCTTCTTACAATGAGCAGTTCTTC.

In regard to this clonotype: The conserved phenylalanine or tryptophan normally closing the CDR3 is absent here, so this likely arose from a read error. The chain recombines TRBV7-8 with TRBJ2-3; 10 bases align to TRBD2. The CDR3 extends over 16 amino acids. Germline V CDR1 and CDR2: SGHVS, FQNEAQ. The V segment lost 4 bases and the J segment 2 bases; nucleotides outside the gene matches: 6. The CDR3 nucleotides are TGTGCCAGCAGCTCAGAACTAGCGGGGCACACAGATACGCAGTATATT. This codes for CASSSELAGHTDTQYI.

Comments on this clonotype: The conserved closing phenylalanine or tryptophan is absent in this CDR3, likely reflecting a read error. The rearrangement joins TRBV6-5 to TRBJ2-1, with D hard to call. This CDR3 is built from 13 residues. Deletions cut 8 bases from V and 8 bases from J, with 16 bases between. Germline CDR1 MNHEY, CDR2 SVGAGI. This CDR3 reads CASRWSAADEQFI. For the CDR3, the DNA is TGTGCCAGCCGGTGGAGCGCCGCTGATGAGCAGTTCATC.

The chain recombines TRBV6-5 with TRBJ2-7, with D possibly being TRBD2 (6 bases). The germline gives CDR1 MNHEY, CDR2 SVGAGI. The CDR3 is made up of 15 amino acids. Trimming took 7 bases from V and 2 from J, leaving 18 bases between them. The chain's CDR3 is CASTPARGETYEQYF. The DNA of the CDR3 is TGTGCCAGCACACCCGCGCGGGGAGAAACCTACGAGCAGTACTTC.

About this clonotype: It may be a read error: a sequence one base away is much more abundant. This chain joins TRBV14 and TRBJ2-1; no clear D gene. Germline V lookup: CDR1 SGHDN, CDR2 FVKESK. This CDR3 is 17 amino acids long. DNA of the CDR3: TGTGCCAGCAGCCAAGAAATTTCGCCAGGAGAGTGGAATGAGCTGTTCTTC. Translation gives CASSQEISPGEWNELFF.

V and J are TRBV11-2 and TRBJ2-7, with unresolved D. The V and J ends lost 7 bases and 2 bases respectively, with 12 bases between them. CDR1 is SGHAT and CDR2 is FQNNGV in the germline V gene. The CDR3 sequence is 13 residues long. This chain's CDR3 is CASTIGNTYEQYF. The CDR3 region has the DNA TGTGCCAGCACCATAGGCAACACCTACGAGCAGTACTTC.

This clonotype was counted only a few times. The chain uses TRBV6-1 and TRBJ2-1, with D unclear. The germline V gene encodes CDR1 MNHNS and CDR2 SASEGT. CDR3 size: 12 residues. V was clipped by 5 bases and J by 6 bases, with 8 bases between them. The CDR3 loop reads CASSTTGNEQFF. The CDR3 DNA reads as TGTGCCAGCAGTACGACGGGCAATGAGCAGTTCTTC.

Note on this clonotype: A junction end diverges from the germline sequence, so it may reflect a read error. This chain connects TRBV29-1 to TRBJ1-2; D perhaps matches TRBD1 (6 bases). Per the germline V gene, CDR1 is SQVTM and CDR2 is ANQGSEA. The CDR3 is 14 residues long. Written as DNA, the CDR3 is TGCAGCGTTGCAGCGACAGGTTTTGAATATGGTTACACCTTC. Protein sequence: CSVAATGFEYGYTF.

Comment on this clonotype: Possible read error: a much larger clone is one base away. The chain carries TRBV29-1 and TRBJ1-2, with D hard to call. With 8 bases removed from V and 9 bases from J, the gap between germline ends came to 19 bases. The CDR3 length is 12 residues. Germline lookup yields CDR1 SQVTM and CDR2 ANQGSEA. The CDR3 sequence is CSTVRGVHSYTF. CDR3 nucleotides: TGCAGCACGGTCCGGGGAGTACATAGCTACACCTTC.

Regarding this clonotype: Since a much larger clone is just one base distant, this may be a read error. The chain has TRBV29-1 and TRBJ2-7, with 8 bases lining up with TRBD1. The germline V gene has CDR1 SQVTM and CDR2 ANQGSEA. The CDR3 has 12 residues. The CDR3 sequence: CSPRDRLHELYF. The DNA of the CDR3 is TGCAGCCCCCGGGACAGGTTGCACGAGCTGTACTTC.

This clonotype was seen once. One base away lies a much larger clone, so this may be a sequencing read error. This sequence joins TRBV12-5 and TRBJ1-1; D remains ambiguous. The CDR3 sequence is 13 residues long. The germline CDR1 and CDR2 sequences are LGHNT and FRNRAP. The CDR3 reads CDSGPDGNTEAFF. As DNA, the CDR3 is TGTGATAGTGGCCCTGACGGGAACACTGAAGCTTTCTTT.

The V gene is TRBV13, the J gene TRBJ2-3, with 7 bases aligning to TRBD1. Per germline, CDR1 PRHDT and CDR2 FYEKMQ (reference sequence). CDR3 length: 15 residues. The ends lost 4 bases at V and 4 bases at J; junction bases unmatched: 8. The CDR3 DNA reads TGTGCCAGCAGCTCGCCAGGGGGTATAGCAGATACGCAGTATTTT. Amino acid sequence: CASSSPGGIADTQYF.

Of note for this clonotype: A much bigger clone sits one base away, suggesting this may be a read error. The chain recombines TRBV6-5 with TRBJ2-7, with 8 bases that match TRBD1. The length of the CDR3 is 15 residues. J lost 4 bases, V lost 8 bases, and 13 bases had no gene match. The germline gives CDR1 MNHEY, CDR2 SVGAGI. For the CDR3, the DNA is TGTGCCAGCTGTGGACAGGGTCGTTCCCGGTACGAGCAGTACTTC. As protein: CASCGQGRSRYEQYF.

With respect to this clonotype: One junction end does not reproduce the germline sequence, and a read error may be involved. The rearrangement links TRBV6-6 to TRBJ2-1; D possibly matches TRBD1 or TRBD2 (5 bases each). The CDR3 covers 13 residues. Per the germline V gene, CDR1 is MNHNY and CDR2 is SVGAGI (reference sequence). The CDR3 bases are TGTGCCAGCAGCAGAGGGGCTTCCAATGAGCTGTTCTTC. It specifies CASSRGASNELFF.

About this clonotype: At one end, the junction sequence differs from germline, possibly due to a read error. The genes are TRBV4-1 and TRBJ2-7; 10 positions match TRBD1. The length of the CDR3 is 18 residues. Germline V lookup: CDR1 MGHRA, CDR2 YSYEKL. The DNA for the CDR3 is TGCGCCAGCAACCAATCACAGACTCCCGGGACAGGGGATAGCGAGCAGTACTTC. Residues: CASNQSQTPGTGDSEQYF.

In its sample, this clonotype was seen many times. The V call is TRBV6-5, the J call TRBJ1-5; perhaps TRBD1 as D (5 bases). The CDR3 loop spans 14 amino acids. V lost 5 bases and J 6 bases, leaving 14 bases between the germline ends. The germline CDR1 and CDR2 sequences are MNHEY and SVGAGI. The CDR3: CASSPGGGGQPQHF. CDR3 DNA: TGTGCCAGCAGTCCGGGGGGTGGAGGTCAGCCCCAGCATTTT.

There are a few counts of this clonotype. The chain recombines TRBV10-3 with TRBJ2-7; 8 bases line up with TRBD2. Germline V lookup: CDR1 ENHRY, CDR2 SYGVKD. This CDR3 has 16 amino acids. Trimming took 4 bases from V and 0 from J; bases not matched to a gene: 8. The CDR3 sequence: CAISVHSGTSSYEQYF. CDR3 nucleotides: TGTGCCATCAGTGTCCATAGCGGGACTAGCTCCTACGAGCAGTACTTC.

With respect to this clonotype: Possible read error: a much larger clone is one base away. The chain couples TRBV7-8 to TRBJ2-1; 8 bases map to TRBD2. Germline-derived CDR1 and CDR2 are SGHVS and FQNEAQ. The CDR3 contains 19 residues. Trimming at V came to 6 bases and at J to 2 bases, leaving 18 bases not matched to a gene. CDR3 in DNA: TGTGCCAGCAGATCTCTCTGGGTAGCAGCGGGAGTCCCCTACAATGAGCAGTTCTTC. Protein product: CASRSLWVAAGVPYNEQFF.

The V and J genes are TRBV4-2 and TRBJ2-1; TRBD1 aligns across 8 bases. Germline V CDR1 and CDR2: LGHNA, YNFKEQ. The CDR3 is made up of 17 amino acids. The CDR3 DNA sequence: TGTGTCAACAGCCAAGCCCCCACAGGGGGGCTCTCCATTGAGCAGTTCTTC. Residues: CVNSQAPTGGLSIEQFF.